This T cell receptor beta chain was sequenced during a study of identical twins (dated by TCRdb to 2015 to 2016). The study in broad terms: To test whether fetal clonotypes persist, the study used deep sequencing on TCR alpha and beta repertoires from monozygotic twins, unrelated adults of various ages, and cord blood. To rule out contamination, replicate twin experiments were performed at different times with different library preparation protocols. The study at large found these results: A weaker excess of twin sharing was found in beta out-of-frame sequences because the signal-to-noise ratio was lowered by fewer shared sequences. Fewer insertions were carried by abundant cord blood beta clonotypes; a weaker similar trend was observed in young adult naive repertoires, while no such trend was observed in memory repertoires. Compared with coincidental sharing between unrelated individuals, out-of-frame TCR alpha sequences shared between twins showed an excess of sequences with low generation probability. Zero-insertion analyses could be partly confounded by invariant T cells such as MAIT and iNKT, though diverse VJ usage argued against such confounding for most clonotypes. Recombination models systematically underestimated out-of-frame TCR alpha sharing in monozygotic twins but agreed with sharing between unrelated individuals. Because the same donors could not be followed over many years, the conclusions relied on cross-sectional statistical analysis.

The sample holds a few counts of this clonotype. It lacks a known antigen. Base qualities are missing; no much larger clone stands one base away. The receptor library was made with 5' RACE. The sequencing machine was an Illumina HiSeq 2000. Template switching introduced a universal primer binding site; the final cDNA contained a unique molecular identifier, enabling accurate counting of TCR cDNA molecules. First-strand cDNA for TCR alpha and beta chains was synthesized from specific primers in the conserved constant-segment region. To control for contamination, every cDNA library carried two barcodes: a SMART-Mk sample barcode plus Illumina barcodes. TruSeq adapter sequences, together with Illumina sample barcodes, were added in two successive PCR steps. TCR alpha and beta cDNA libraries were sequenced on the Illumina HiSeq platform with custom primers. Processing in the source paper ran as follows. Unique molecular identifiers were extracted from raw reads with MiGEC, and CDR3 positions were determined with MiXCR. For each individual, recombination models were inferred using an EM algorithm with the repgenHMM and IGoR tools. Shared clonotypes were analyzed with the tcR package in R, and sharing was normalized by the product of cloneset sizes. To study raw recombination free of thymic and clonal selection effects, out-of-frame nonproductive sequences were analyzed. TCRdb handled the public reads itself, with Q25 trimming in fastp and clone calling in MiXCR, and kept productive beta chains. Entries are consolidated by CDR3 protein sequence, retaining the most common genes and DNA. The V and J calls here are based on TCRdb, not the publication. This sample comprises 350,000 or so distinct CDR3 sequences, 9% of them detected only once. The ten biggest clones cover roughly 8.7% of the sample.

The CDR3 sequence holds 16 residues, the cysteine and phenylalanine included. The CDR3 DNA has 48 bases and is translated from base 1. The junction shows trimming of 1 base on V and 3 bases on J, and the gene matches do not reach 3 bases of it. Taken from the germline V gene, the CDR1 and CDR2 loops are MNHEY and SVGEGT. Every donor in the study was a healthy Caucasian. Three unrelated non-twin adults were additionally sequenced: a male aged 18 to 30, a male aged 50 to 60 and a female aged 50 to 60. Using Miltenyi CD45RO+ enrichment and human naive T-cell isolation kits, memory (CD45RO+) and naive T cells were isolated from PBMC.

This chain is built from TRBV6-2 or TRBV6-3 and TRBJ2-7, and TRBD2 matches 13 of the central bases. The TCR comes from a woman aged 50 to 60 in good health. The sequencing input was naive T cells sorted from blood. Sample cell subset or site, as interpreted from the label and publication: cells isolated with a human naive T-cell isolation kit. The CDR3 region reads CASSYWTSGRLYEQYF. The base sequence is TGTGCCAGCAGTTACTGGACTAGCGGGAGACTCTACGAGCAGTACTTC.